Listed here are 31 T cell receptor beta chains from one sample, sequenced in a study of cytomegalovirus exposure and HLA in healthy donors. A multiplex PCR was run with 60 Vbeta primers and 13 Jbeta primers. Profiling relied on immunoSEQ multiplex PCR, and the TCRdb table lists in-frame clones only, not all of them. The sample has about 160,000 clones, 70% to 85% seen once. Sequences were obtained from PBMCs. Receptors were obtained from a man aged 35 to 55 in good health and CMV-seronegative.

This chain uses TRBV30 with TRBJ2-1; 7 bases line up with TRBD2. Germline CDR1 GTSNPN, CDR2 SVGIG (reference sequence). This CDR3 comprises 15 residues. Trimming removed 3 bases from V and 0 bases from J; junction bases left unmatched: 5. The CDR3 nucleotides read TGTGCCTGGAGCCAGGGAGGGACCTCCTACAATGAGCAGTTCTTC. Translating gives CAWSQGGTSYNEQFF.

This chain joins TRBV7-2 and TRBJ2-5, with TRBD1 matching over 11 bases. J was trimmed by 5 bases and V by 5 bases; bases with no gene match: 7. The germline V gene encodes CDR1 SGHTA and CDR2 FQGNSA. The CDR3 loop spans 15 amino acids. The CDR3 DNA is TGTGCCAGCAGCGCGGACAGGGGGCGCACGGAGACCCAGTACTTC. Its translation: CASSADRGRTETQYF. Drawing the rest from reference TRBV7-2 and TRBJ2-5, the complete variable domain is GAGVSQSPSNKVTEKGKDVELRCDPISGHTALYWYRQSLGQGLEFLIYFQGNSAPDKSGLPSDRFSAERTGGSVSTLTIQRTQQEDSAVYLCASSADRGRTETQYFGPGTRLLVL.

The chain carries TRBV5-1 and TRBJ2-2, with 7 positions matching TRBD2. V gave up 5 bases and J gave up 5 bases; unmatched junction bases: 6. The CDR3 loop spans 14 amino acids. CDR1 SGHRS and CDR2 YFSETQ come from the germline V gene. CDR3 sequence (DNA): TGCGCCAGCAGTCCGGGGGGTTGGACCGGGGAGCTGTTTTTT. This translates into CASSPGGWTGELFF.

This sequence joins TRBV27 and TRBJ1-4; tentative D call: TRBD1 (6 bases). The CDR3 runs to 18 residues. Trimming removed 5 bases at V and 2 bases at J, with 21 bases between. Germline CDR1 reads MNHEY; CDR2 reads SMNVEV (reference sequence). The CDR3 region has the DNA TGTGCCAGCAGTCCCCGTCCCGGGGGGCTCGCTACTAATGAAAAACTGTTTTTT. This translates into CASSPRPGGLATNEKLFF.

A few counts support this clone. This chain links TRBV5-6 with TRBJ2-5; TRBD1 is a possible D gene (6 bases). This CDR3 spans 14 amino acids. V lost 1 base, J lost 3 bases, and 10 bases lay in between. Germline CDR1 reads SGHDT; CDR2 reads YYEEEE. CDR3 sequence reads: CASSLKAGEETQYF. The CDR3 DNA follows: TGTGCCAGCAGCTTGAAGGCAGGGGAAGAGACCCAGTACTTC.

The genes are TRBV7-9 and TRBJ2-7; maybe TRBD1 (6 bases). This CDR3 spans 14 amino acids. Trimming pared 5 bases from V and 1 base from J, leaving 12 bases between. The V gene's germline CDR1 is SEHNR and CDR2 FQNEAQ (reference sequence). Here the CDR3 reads CASSPPGASYEQYF. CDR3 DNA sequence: TGTGCCAGCAGCCCCCCAGGGGCTTCCTACGAGCAGTACTTC.

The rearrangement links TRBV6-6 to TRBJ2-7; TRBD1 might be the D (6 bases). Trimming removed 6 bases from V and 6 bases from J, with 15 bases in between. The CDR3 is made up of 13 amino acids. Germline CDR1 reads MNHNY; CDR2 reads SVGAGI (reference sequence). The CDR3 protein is CASRQTTRGEQYF. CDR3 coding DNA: TGTGCCAGCAGACAAACGACCAGGGGCGAGCAGTACTTC.

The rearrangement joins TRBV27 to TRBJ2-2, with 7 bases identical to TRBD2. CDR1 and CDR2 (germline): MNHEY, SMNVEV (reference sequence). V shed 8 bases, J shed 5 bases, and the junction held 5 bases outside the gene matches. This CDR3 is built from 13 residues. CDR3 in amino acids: CASGRAGTGELFF. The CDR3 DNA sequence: TGTGCCAGCGGGAGGGCCGGTACCGGGGAGCTGTTTTTT.

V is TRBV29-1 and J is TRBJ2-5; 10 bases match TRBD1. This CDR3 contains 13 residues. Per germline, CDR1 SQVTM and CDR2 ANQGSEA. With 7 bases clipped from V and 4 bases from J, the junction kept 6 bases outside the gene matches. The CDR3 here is CSAGTGVIETQYF. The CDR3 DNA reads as TGCAGCGCTGGGACAGGGGTCATAGAGACCCAGTACTTC.

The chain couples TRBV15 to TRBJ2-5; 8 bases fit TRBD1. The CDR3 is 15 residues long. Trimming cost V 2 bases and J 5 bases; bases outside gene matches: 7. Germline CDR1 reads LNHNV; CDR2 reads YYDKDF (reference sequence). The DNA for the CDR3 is TGTGCCACCAGCAGAAGGGACAGGCCGCGGGAGACCCAGTACTTC. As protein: CATSRRDRPRETQYF.

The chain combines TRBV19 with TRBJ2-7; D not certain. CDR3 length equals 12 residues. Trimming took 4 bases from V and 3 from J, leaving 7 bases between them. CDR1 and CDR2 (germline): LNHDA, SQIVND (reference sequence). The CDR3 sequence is CASSKTSYEQYF. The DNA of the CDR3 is TGTGCCAGTAGTAAGACAAGCTACGAGCAGTACTTC.

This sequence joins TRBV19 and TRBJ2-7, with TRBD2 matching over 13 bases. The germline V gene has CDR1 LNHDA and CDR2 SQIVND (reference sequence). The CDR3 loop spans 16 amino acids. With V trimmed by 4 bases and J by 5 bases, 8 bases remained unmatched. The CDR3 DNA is TGTGCCAGTAGTAGCCGGGGACTAGCGGGAATTGACGAGCAGTACTTC. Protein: CASSSRGLAGIDEQYF.

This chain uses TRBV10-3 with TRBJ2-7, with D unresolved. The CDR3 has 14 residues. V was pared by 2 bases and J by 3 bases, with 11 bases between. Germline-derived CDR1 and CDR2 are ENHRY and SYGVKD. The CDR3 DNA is TGTGCCATCAGTGAGCAACGAGGCAGCTACGAGCAGTACTTC. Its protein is CAISEQRGSYEQYF.

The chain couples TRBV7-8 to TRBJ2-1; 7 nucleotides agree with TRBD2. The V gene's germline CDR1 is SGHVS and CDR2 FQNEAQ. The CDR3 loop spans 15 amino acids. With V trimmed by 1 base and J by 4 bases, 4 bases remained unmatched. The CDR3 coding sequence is TGTGCCAGCAGCTTAGGTGGGAGGGTTTACAATGAGCAGTTCTTC. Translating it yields CASSLGGRVYNEQFF.

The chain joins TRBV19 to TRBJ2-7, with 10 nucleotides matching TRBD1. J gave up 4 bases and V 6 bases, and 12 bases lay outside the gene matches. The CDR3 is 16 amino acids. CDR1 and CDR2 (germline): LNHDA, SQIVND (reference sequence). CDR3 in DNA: TGTGCCAGTAGCCAAAATACCGGGACAGGGGCTTACGAGCAGTACTTC. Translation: CASSQNTGTGAYEQYF.

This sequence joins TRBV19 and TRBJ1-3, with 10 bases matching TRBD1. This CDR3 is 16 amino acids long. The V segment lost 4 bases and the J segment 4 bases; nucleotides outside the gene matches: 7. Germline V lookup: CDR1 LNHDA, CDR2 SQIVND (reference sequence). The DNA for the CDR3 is TGTGCCAGTAGTACTACCGGGACAGGGGTAGGAAACACCATATATTTT. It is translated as CASSTTGTGVGNTIYF.

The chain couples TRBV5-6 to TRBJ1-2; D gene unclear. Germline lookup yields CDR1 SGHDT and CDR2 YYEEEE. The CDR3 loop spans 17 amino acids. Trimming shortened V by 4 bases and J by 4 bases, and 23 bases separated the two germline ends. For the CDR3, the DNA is TGTGCCAGCAGCGTGGGTAGTGGAGGGTCCCTTCTCTATGGCTACACCTTC. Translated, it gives CASSVGSGGSLLYGYTF.

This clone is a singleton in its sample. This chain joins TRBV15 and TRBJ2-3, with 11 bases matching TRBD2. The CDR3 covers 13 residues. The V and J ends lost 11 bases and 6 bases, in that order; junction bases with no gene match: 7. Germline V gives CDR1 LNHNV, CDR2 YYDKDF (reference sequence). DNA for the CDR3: TGTGCCGTTAGCGGGAGGGCCACCGATACGCAGTATTTT. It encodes CAVSGRATDTQYF. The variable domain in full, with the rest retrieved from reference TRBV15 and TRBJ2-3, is DAMVIQNPRYQVTQFGKPVTLSCSQTLNHNVMYWYQQKSSQAPKLLFHYYDKDFNNEADTPDNFQSRRPNTSFCFLDIRSPGLGDTAMYLCAVSGRATDTQYFGPGTRLTVL.

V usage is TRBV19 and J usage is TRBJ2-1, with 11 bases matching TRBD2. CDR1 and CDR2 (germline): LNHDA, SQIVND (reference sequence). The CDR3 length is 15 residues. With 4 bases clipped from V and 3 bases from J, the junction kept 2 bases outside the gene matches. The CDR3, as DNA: TGTGCCAGTAGTAAACTAGCGGGGGACTACAATGAGCAGTTCTTC. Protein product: CASSKLAGDYNEQFF. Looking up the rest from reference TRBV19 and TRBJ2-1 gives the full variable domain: DGGITQSPKYLFRKEGQNVTLSCEQNLNHDAMYWYRQDPGQGLRLIYYSQIVNDFQKGDIAEGYSVSREKKESFPLTVTSAQKNPTAFYLCASSKLAGDYNEQFFGPGTRLTVL.

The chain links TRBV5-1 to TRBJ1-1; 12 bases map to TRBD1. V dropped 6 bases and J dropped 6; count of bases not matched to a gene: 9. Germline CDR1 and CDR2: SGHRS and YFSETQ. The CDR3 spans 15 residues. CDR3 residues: CASTEGQGALSEAFF. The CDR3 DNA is TGCGCCAGCACCGAGGGACAGGGGGCCCTTTCTGAAGCTTTCTTT.

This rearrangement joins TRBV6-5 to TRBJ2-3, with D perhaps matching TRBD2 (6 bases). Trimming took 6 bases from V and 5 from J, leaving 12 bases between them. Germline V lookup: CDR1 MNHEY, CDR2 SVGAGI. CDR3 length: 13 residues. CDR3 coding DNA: TGTGCCAGCAGCCTCCCCGGGAGAGATACGCAGTATTTT. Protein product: CASSLPGRDTQYF.

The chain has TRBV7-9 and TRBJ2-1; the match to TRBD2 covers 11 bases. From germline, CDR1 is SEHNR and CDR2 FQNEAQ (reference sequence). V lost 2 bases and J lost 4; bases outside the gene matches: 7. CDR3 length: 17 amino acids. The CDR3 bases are TGTGCCAGCAGCTTACCGACTAGCGGGGCGATTTACAATGAGCAGTTCTTC. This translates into CASSLPTSGAIYNEQFF.

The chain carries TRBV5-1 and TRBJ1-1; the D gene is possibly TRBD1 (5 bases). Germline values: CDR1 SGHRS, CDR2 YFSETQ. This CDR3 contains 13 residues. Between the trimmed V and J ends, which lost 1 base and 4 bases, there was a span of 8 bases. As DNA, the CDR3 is TGCGCCAGCAGCTTGCGGCAGGGCACTGAAGCTTTCTTT. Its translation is CASSLRQGTEAFF. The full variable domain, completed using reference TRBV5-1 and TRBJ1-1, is KAGVTQTPRYLIKTRGQQVTLSCSPISGHRSVSWYQQTPGQGLQFLFEYFSETQRNKGNFPGRFSGRQFSNSRSEMNVSTLELGDSALYLCASSLRQGTEAFFGQGTRLTVV.

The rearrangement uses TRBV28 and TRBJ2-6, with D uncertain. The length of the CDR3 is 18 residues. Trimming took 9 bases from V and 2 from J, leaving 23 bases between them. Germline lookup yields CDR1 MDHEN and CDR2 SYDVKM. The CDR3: CARAYCQTTPTGANVLTF. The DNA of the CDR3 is TGTGCCAGAGCATATTGCCAAACGACACCGACTGGGGCCAACGTCCTGACTTTC.

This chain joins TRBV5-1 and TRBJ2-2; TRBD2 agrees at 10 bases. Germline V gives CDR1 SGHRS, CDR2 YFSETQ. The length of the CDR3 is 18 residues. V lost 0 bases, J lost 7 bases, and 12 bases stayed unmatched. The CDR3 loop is CASSLDSASGSTGGELFF. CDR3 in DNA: TGCGCCAGCAGCTTGGACTCTGCTAGCGGGAGTACGGGCGGGGAGCTGTTTTTT. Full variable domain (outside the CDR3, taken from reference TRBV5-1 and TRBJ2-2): KAGVTQTPRYLIKTRGQQVTLSCSPISGHRSVSWYQQTPGQGLQFLFEYFSETQRNKGNFPGRFSGRQFSNSRSEMNVSTLELGDSALYLCASSLDSASGSTGGELFFGEGSRLTVL.

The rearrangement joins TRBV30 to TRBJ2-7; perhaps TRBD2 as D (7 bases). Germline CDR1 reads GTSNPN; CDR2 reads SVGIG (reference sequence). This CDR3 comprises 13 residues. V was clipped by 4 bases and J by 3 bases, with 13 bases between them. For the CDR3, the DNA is TGTGCCTGGATGGGGGGGCAAAGCTACGAGCAGTACTTC. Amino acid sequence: CAWMGGQSYEQYF.

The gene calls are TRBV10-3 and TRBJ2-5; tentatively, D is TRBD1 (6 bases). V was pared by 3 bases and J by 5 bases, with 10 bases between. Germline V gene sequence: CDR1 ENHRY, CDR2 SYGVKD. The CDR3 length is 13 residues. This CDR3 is CAISETGWETQYF. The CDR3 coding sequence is TGTGCCATCAGTGAAACAGGGTGGGAGACCCAGTACTTC.

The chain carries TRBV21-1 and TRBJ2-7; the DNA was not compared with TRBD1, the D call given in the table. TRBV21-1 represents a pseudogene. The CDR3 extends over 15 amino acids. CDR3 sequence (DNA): TGTGCCAGCAGCAACCAGGGGACAGGGGTTTACGAGCAGTACTTC. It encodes CASSNQGTGVYEQYF.

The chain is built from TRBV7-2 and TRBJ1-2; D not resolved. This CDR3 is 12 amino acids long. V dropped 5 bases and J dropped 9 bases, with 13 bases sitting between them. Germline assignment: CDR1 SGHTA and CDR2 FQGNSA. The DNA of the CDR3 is TGTGCCAGCAGCCCCCCCGCGGCCAGCTACACCTTC. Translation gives CASSPPAASYTF.

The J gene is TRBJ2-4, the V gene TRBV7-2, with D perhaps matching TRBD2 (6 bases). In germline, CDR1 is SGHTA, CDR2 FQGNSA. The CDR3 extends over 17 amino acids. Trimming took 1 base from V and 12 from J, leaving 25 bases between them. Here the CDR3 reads CASSLDLSGDSRYSQYF. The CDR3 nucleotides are TGTGCCAGCAGCTTAGACCTATCGGGGGATAGCAGGTACAGTCAGTACTTC. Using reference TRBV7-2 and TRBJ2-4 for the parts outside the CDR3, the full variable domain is GAGVSQSPSNKVTEKGKDVELRCDPISGHTALYWYRQSLGQGLEFLIYFQGNSAPDKSGLPSDRFSAERTGGSVSTLTIQRTQQEDSAVYLCASSLDLSGDSRYSQYFGAGTRLSVL.

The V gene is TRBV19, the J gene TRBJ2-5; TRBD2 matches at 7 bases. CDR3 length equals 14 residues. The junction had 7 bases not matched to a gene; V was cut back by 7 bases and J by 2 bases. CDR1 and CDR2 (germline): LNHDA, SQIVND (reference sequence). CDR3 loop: CASKESSGQETQYF. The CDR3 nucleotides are TGTGCCAGTAAGGAGTCTAGCGGACAAGAGACCCAGTACTTC.